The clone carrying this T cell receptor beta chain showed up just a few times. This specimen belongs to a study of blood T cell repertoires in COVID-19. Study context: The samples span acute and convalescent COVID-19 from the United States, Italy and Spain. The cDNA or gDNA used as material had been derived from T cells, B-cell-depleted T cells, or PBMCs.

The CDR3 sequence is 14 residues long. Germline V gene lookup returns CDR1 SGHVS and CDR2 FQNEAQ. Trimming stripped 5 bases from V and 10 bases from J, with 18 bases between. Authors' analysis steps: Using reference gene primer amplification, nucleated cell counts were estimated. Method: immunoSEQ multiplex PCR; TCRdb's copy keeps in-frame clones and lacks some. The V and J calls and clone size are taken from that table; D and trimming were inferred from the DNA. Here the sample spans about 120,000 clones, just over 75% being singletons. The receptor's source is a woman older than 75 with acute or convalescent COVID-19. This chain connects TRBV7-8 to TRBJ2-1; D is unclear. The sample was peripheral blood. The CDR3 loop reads CASSPWSDDVEQFF. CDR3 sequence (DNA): TGTGCCAGCAGCCCATGGAGCGATGATGTGGAGCAGTTCTTC.